A selection of T cell receptor beta chains follows, all from one sample in a study of T cell responses to AZD1222 COVID-19 vaccine. Sequencing used immunoSEQ multiplex PCR; TCRdb keeps in-frame clones, though not all of them. Seen here are 110,000 or so clones, about 89% observed once, and the top ten hold about 4%. This specimen consisted of peripheral blood, obtained 28 days after the second AZD1222 dose. All receptors come from an adult who received the AZD1222 COVID-19 vaccine. CDR3s include the opening cysteine and the closing phenylalanine or tryptophan. A D gene is named only where the DNA matches it firmly. Clone size, where shown, is once, few, many, or a class for clones that have expanded.

CDR3 DNA	CDR3 protein	D gene	clone size	V gene	J gene
TGCAGCGTTGGAGTGACAGGGTTCGTGGAAGCTTTCTTT	CSVGVTGFVEAFF	TRBD1	.	TRBV29-1	TRBJ1-1
TGTGCCAGCAGCCCGCGTCCCTACGAGCAGTACTTC	CASSPRPYEQYF	.	.	TRBV7-9	TRBJ2-7
TGTGCCAGCAGTGAACCTGGACGGACTAACTATGGCTACACCTTC	CASSEPGRTNYGYTF	.	.	TRBV25-1	TRBJ1-2
TGTGCCAGCAGCGTAGGTGGGGGCATGAACACTGAAGCTTTCTTT	CASSVGGGMNTEAFF	.	.	TRBV9	TRBJ1-1
TGTGCCTCAGTAGGGGATGAGAGCTCCTATAATTCACCCCTCCACTTT	CASVGDESSYNSPLHF	.	.	TRBV19	TRBJ1-6
TGCGCCAGCAGCCCGGGACTAGCGGAATACAATGAGCAGTTCTTC	CASSPGLAEYNEQFF	TRBD2	once	TRBV4-3	TRBJ2-1
TGCGCCAGCAGCCGCGAAGGTCCTAGCTCTGGAAACACCATATATTTT	CASSREGPSSGNTIYF	.	.	TRBV5-1	TRBJ1-3
TGCGCCAGCAGCTCGGGAAGGGGGCCTAATTCACCCCTCCACTTT	CASSSGRGPNSPLHF	TRBD1	.	TRBV5-1	TRBJ1-6
TGTGCCATCGGGACTAGCGGGAGTGGGCGCACAGATACGCAGTATTTT	CAIGTSGSGRTDTQYF	TRBD2	.	TRBV10-3	TRBJ2-3
TGTGCCAGCAGCTTGTGGGACACATATAATTCACCCCTCCACTTT	CASSLWDTYNSPLHF	.	.	TRBV5-6	TRBJ1-6
TGTGCCAGCTCACGGTTGAGGAACACTGAAGCTTTCTTT	CASSRLRNTEAFF	.	.	TRBV18	TRBJ1-1
TGCGCCAGCAGCTTTACTACTTCGAGGGAGCAGTTCTTC	CASSFTTSREQFF	.	few	TRBV4-3	TRBJ2-1
TGCGCCAGCAGTCGGCCCGGGACAGAGACTTGGGAGCAGTTCTTC	CASSRPGTETWEQFF	TRBD1	.	TRBV23-1	TRBJ2-1
TGTGCCAGCAGCTTAGCGAAGGGTGGCAATCAGCCCCAGCATTTT	CASSLAKGGNQPQHF	.	.	TRBV7-2	TRBJ1-5
TGTGCCAGCAGTTCCACTAGCGGGGGCCTCTACGAGCAGTACTTC	CASSSTSGGLYEQYF	TRBD2	.	TRBV6-5	TRBJ2-7
TGTGCCAGCAACTGGGTCAAGGCCTCTGGAAACACCATATATTTT	CASNWVKASGNTIYF	.	.	TRBV2	TRBJ1-3
TGCGCCAGCAGCCAAGAGGGCCTCCGGGGTGAGCAGTTCTTC	CASSQEGLRGEQFF	.	.	TRBV4-3	TRBJ2-1
TGTGCCAGCAGTTTCCCCGACAGGGCCATACATTTT	CASSFPDRAIHF	TRBD1	.	TRBV27	TRBJ1-5
TGTGCCAGCTCACCATCCAACACTGAAGCTTTCTTT	CASSPSNTEAFF	.	medium-sized	TRBV18	TRBJ1-1
TGCGCCAGCAGCACCGAGCCGGACAGTTACGAGCAGTACTTC	CASSTEPDSYEQYF	.	.	TRBV5-1	TRBJ2-7
TGTGCCAGCAGCCAAGTTGGGTCAAATAATTCACCCCTCCACTTT	CASSQVGSNNSPLHF	.	.	TRBV14	TRBJ1-6
TGTGCCAGCAGCCACAGGGGAAGCACAGATACGCAGTATTTT	CASSHRGSTDTQYF	.	.	TRBV3-1/TRBV3-2	TRBJ2-3
TGTGCCAGCAGCTTACCAAAAAAGCGGACAGGGAGAGACACTGAAGCTTTCTTT	CASSLPKKRTGRDTEAFF	TRBD1	few	TRBV7-9	TRBJ1-1
TGTGCCACCAGCAGACCGGGACAGGCGTTCTTC	CATSRPGQAFF	TRBD1	.	TRBV15	TRBJ2-1
TGTGCCAGCTCACTCCATAAGGCGGGCGAGCAGTACTTC	CASSLHKAGEQYF	.	.	TRBV18	TRBJ2-7
TGTGCCAGCAGCTCTCAGCAGGGGCACACTGAAGCTTTCTTT	CASSSQQGHTEAFF	.	few	TRBV7-2	TRBJ1-1
TGTGCCAGCAGCGTAGAAGGCGCGGAAAAACTGTTTTTT	CASSVEGAEKLFF	.	.	TRBV9	TRBJ1-4
TGTGCCAGCATGAGGGAGAACACTGAAGCTTTCTTT	CASMRENTEAFF	.	.	TRBV5-6	TRBJ1-1
TGTGCCAGCAGCTTAGCGGGGACTGGATACGAGCAGTACTTC	CASSLAGTGYEQYF	.	.	TRBV11-1	TRBJ2-7
TGCGCCAGCAGCTTGGCCGATGGGGGCGGGGAGACCCAGTACTTC	CASSLADGGGETQYF	.	.	TRBV5-1	TRBJ2-5
TGTGCCAGCAGCCACCTGACAGGCACTGAAGCTTTCTTT	CASSHLTGTEAFF	.	.	TRBV14	TRBJ1-1
TGTGCCAGCAGTTTTTACAGGGGGCAAGGCAATCAGCCCCAGCATTTT	CASSFYRGQGNQPQHF	TRBD1	.	TRBV28	TRBJ1-5
TGTGCCTGGAGGTACGGTGGAGGGACTAGCGGGAGGTACTACTACAATGAGCAGTTCTTC	CAWRYGGGTSGRYYYNEQFF	TRBD2	.	TRBV30	TRBJ2-1
TGTGCCAGCAGTCCCCTCAGCAGCGGGCTGGGTGAGCAGTTCTTC	CASSPLSSGLGEQFF	.	.	TRBV6-5	TRBJ2-1
TGTGCCAGTAGTAATACAGGGAGCGATCAGCCCCAGCATTTT	CASSNTGSDQPQHF	.	once	TRBV19	TRBJ1-5
TGTGCCAGCGCTGGGAGGGGCAATCAGCCCCAGCATTTT	CASAGRGNQPQHF	.	.	TRBV6-5	TRBJ1-5
TGTGCCAGCAGCCACTCAGGACTAGCGATAGATGAGCAGTTCTTC	CASSHSGLAIDEQFF	TRBD2	.	TRBV7-2	TRBJ2-1
TGTGCCAGCAACCTGGGGGGGCTAACCCCGAACACCGGGGAGCTGTTTTTT	CASNLGGLTPNTGELFF	.	.	TRBV7-2	TRBJ2-2
TGTGCCAGCAGCTTAGATCTGGGCAGATCGGGGACTGAAGCTTTCTTT	CASSLDLGRSGTEAFF	.	.	TRBV11-2	TRBJ1-1
TGTGCCAGCTCACCGCCGGGATCCTACAATGAGCAGTTCTTC	CASSPPGSYNEQFF	.	.	TRBV18	TRBJ2-1
TGTGCCAGCAGCCCGATTCGGGGGGCTAACTATGGCTACACCTTC	CASSPIRGANYGYTF	.	.	TRBV3-1/TRBV3-2	TRBJ1-2
TGTGCCAGCAGCTCTACCGGGACAGTCTCCTACAATGAGCAGTTCTTC	CASSSTGTVSYNEQFF	TRBD1	once	TRBV27	TRBJ2-1
TGCGCCACCAACAGGGACGTCTACGAGCAGTACTTC	CATNRDVYEQYF	.	.	TRBV23-1	TRBJ2-7
TGTGCCAGCAGGATGACAGGGGCCAATGAAAAACTGTTTTTT	CASRMTGANEKLFF	TRBD1	.	TRBV6-5	TRBJ1-4
TGTGCCAGTGGGGAACCAAGAATGGGGACTGAAGCTTTCTTT	CASGEPRMGTEAFF	.	once	TRBV9	TRBJ1-1
TGTGCTAGTGGTTTGGTCGCAGGCGCGAACACCGGGGAGCTGTTTTTT	CASGLVAGANTGELFF	.	.	TRBV12-5	TRBJ2-2
TGTGCCAGCAGCTTAGCAGGGGCGAACACTGAAGCTTTCTTT	CASSLAGANTEAFF	.	few	TRBV7-9	TRBJ1-1
TGTGCCAGCAGTTTAGCCGGATCCTACGAGCAGTACTTC	CASSLAGSYEQYF	.	many	TRBV12-3/TRBV12-4	TRBJ2-7
TGTGCCAGCAGCTTATTCTTCGCAGGGAACTCCTACAATGAGCAGTTCTTC	CASSLFFAGNSYNEQFF	.	.	TRBV7-9	TRBJ2-1
TGTGCCAGCAGCCAAGATCGGGCTAGCGGTACAGATACGCAGTATTTT	CASSQDRASGTDTQYF	TRBD2	once	TRBV4-2	TRBJ2-3
TGTGCCAGCAGTGAAATACTAGCAGGCGGGGAGCTGTTTTTT	CASSEILAGGELFF	.	few	TRBV6-4	TRBJ2-2
TGTGCCAGCAGCGCCCTTACAGGGTGGGGAGGAAACACCATATATTTT	CASSALTGWGGNTIYF	.	once	TRBV9	TRBJ1-3
TGCGCCAGCAGCCAGGAAACAGGGGGCCATAAGAATGAAAAACTGTTTTTT	CASSQETGGHKNEKLFF	TRBD1	many	TRBV4-3	TRBJ1-4